This T cell receptor (beta chain) is drawn from a study of cytomegalovirus exposure and HLA in healthy donors. This clone appeared a few times. Both 60 Vbeta primers and 13 Jbeta primers went into the PCR. Only in-frame clones appear in the TCRdb table, and some are missing; sequencing was by immunoSEQ multiplex PCR. In the table there are tens of thousands of clones, roughly four fifths of which are singletons. The specimen sequenced was PBMCs. The receptor was isolated from a woman aged 40 to 50 in good health and CMV-seropositive.

CDR3 DNA: TGTGCCAGCAGTTACTCGGGGCGAGAAGCTTTCTTT. Amino acids: CASSYSGREAFF. The gene calls are TRBV6-5 and TRBJ1-1, with a possible D match to TRBD1 (5 bases). Germline CDR1 and CDR2: MNHEY and SVGAGI. There are 12 residues in the CDR3. V lost 0 bases, J lost 8 bases, and 7 bases lay in between.